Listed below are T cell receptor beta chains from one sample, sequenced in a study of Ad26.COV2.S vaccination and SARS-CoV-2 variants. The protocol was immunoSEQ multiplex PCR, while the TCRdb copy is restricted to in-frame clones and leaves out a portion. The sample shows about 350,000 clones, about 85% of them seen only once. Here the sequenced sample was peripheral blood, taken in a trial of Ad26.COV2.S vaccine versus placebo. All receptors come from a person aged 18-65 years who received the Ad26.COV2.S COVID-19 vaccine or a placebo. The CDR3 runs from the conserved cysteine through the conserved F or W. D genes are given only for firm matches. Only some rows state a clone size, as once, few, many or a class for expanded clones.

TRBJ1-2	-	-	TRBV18	CASSPTVGSNYGYTF
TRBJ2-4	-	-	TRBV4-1	CASSQEFGAEAKNIQYF
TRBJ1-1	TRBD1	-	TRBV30	CAWSVQGFSGAFF
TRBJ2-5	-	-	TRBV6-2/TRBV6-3	CASTPGDETQYF
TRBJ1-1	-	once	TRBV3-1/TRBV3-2	CASSQGTRVAFF
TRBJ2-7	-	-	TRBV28	CASSLYGTNYEQYF
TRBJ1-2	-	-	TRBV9	CASSVGDPYGYTF
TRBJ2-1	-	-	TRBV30	CAWSGRGASYNEQFF
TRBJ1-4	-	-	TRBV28	CASSQTTGYILFF
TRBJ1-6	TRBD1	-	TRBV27	CASSFDRVSPLHF
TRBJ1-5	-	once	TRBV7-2	CASSLGNSNQPQHF
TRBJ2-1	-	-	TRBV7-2	CASSVGPVARADNEQFF
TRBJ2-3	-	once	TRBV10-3	CAISPSTDTQYF
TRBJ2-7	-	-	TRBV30	CAWSVIPRELEQYF
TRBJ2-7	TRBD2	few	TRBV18	CASSPNAGGAYEQYF
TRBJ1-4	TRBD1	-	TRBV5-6	CASSWDRGHEKLFF
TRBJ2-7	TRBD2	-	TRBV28	CASRNDLAGPYEQYF
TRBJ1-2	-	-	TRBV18	CASSPLDSDYGYTF
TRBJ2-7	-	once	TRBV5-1	CASSLGPSISYEQYF
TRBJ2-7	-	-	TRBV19	CASSKGRYYEQYF
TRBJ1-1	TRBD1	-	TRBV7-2	CASSSQQGRDTEAFF
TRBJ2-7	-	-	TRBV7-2	CASSLSRHSYEQYF
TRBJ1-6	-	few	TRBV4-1	CASSQVQGYNSPLHF